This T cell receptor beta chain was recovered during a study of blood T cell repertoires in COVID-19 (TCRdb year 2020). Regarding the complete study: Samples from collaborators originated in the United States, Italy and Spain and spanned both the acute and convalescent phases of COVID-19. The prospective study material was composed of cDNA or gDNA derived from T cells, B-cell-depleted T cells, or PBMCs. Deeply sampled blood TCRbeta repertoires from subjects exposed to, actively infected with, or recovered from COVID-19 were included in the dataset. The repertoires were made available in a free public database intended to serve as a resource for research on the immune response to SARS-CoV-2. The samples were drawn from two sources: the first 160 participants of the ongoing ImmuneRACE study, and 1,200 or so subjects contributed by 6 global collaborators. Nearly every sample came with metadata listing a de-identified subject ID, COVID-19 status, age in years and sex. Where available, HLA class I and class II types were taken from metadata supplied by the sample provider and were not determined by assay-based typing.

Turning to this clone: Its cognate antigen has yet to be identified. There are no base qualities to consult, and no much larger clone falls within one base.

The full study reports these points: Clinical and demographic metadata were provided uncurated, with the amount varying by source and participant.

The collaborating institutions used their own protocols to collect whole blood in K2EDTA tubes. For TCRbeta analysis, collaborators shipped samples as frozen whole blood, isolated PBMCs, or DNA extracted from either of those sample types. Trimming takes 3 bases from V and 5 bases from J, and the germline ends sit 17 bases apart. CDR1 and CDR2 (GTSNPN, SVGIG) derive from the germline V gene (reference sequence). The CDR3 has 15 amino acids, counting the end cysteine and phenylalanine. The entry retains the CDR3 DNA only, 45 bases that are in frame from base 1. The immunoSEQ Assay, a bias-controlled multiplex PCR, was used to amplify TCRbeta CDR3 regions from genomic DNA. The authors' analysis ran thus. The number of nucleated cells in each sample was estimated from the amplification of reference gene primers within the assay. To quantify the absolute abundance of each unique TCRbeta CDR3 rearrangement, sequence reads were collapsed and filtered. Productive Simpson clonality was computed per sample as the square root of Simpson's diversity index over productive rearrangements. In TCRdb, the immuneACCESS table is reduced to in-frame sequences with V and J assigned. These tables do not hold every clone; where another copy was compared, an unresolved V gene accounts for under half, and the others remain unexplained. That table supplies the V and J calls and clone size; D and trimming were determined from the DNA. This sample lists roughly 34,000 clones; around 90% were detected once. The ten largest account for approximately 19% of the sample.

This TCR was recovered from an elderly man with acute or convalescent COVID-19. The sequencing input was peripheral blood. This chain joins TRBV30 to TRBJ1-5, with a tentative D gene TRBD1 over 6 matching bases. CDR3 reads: CAWSAGVQAHQPQHF. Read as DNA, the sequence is TGTGCCTGGAGCGCAGGGGTCCAAGCCCATCAGCCCCAGCATTTT. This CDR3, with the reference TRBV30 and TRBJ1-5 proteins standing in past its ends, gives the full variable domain SQTIHQWPATLVQPVGSPLSLECTVEGTSNPNLYWYRQAAGRGLQLLFYSVGIGQISSEVPQNLSASRPQDRQFILSSKKLLLSDSGFYLCAWSAGVQAHQPQHFGDGTRLSIL.